This is a list of T cell receptor beta chains from one sample in a study of naive and memory T cell subsets. TCRdb re-called the UMI-ligation and nested PCR reads through MiXCR, storing one row per CDR3 protein. The table has around 20,000 distinct CDR3 sequences, 5.5% to 7.5% seen once. Source: skin, taken from a tuberculin skin test site. These receptors were obtained from an adult in good health. CDR3s include the opening cysteine and the closing phenylalanine or tryptophan. A D gene is named only where the DNA matches it firmly. Clone size is given for some rows only: seen once, a few or many times, or a class if the clone is expanded.

v_call	clone_size	j_call	d_call	cdr3_aa	cdr3_nt
TRBV21-1	many	TRBJ1-2	-	CASPYYDGTGNNYGYTF	TGTGCCAGCCCCTACTATGACGGGACAGGGAACAACTATGGCTACACCTTC
TRBV6-2/TRBV6-3	many	TRBJ1-5	-	CASSYSRGGDALLNQPQHF	TGTGCCAGCAGTTACTCGAGGGGGGGCGATGCTCTACTTAATCAGCCCCAGCATTTT
TRBV20-1	many	TRBJ2-7	TRBD2	CSAQQREPYEQYF	TGCAGTGCCCAGCAGCGGGAGCCCTACGAGCAGTACTTC
TRBV29-1	many	TRBJ2-5	-	CSVASETQYF	TGCAGCGTTGCCTCAGAGACCCAGTACTTC
TRBV28	once	TRBJ2-7	-	CASSLDGSSDEQYF	TGTGCCAGCAGTTTAGACGGGAGCTCCGACGAGCAGTACTTC
TRBV7-8	-	TRBJ2-3	TRBD2	CASSLRLAGDIDTQYF	TGTGCCAGCAGCTTAAGGCTAGCGGGAGATATAGATACGCAGTATTTT
TRBV6-5	-	TRBJ1-5	TRBD1	CASSLDRVYQPQHF	TGTGCCAGCAGCCTGGACAGGGTCTATCAGCCCCAGCATTTT
TRBV12-3/TRBV12-4	medium-sized	TRBJ2-5	-	CASSLIWGDKETQYF	TGTGCCAGCAGTTTAATTTGGGGCGACAAAGAGACCCAGTACTTC
TRBV2	-	TRBJ2-1	TRBD2	CASSEGGSGAVNEQFF	TGTGCCAGCAGTGAAGGAGGAAGCGGGGCTGTCAATGAGCAGTTCTTC
TRBV12-3/TRBV12-4	few	TRBJ2-7	-	CASSFGHNYEQYF	TGTGCCAGCAGTTTTGGCCATAACTACGAGCAGTACTTC